These 22 T cell receptor beta chains share one sample of origin, sequenced in a study of OX40 agonist ivuxolimab in advanced cancers. Sequencing used immunoSEQ multiplex PCR; TCRdb keeps in-frame clones, though not all of them. The sample comprises 65,000 to 80,000 clones, approximately 83% of which are singletons, and approximately 2% rests with the top ten. The sequences come from CD4+ or CD8+ T cells sorted from blood, collected in a trial of the OX40 agonist ivuxolimab. The receptor source for this set is an adult with an advanced solid tumor such as melanoma, head and neck, liver or kidney cancer.

The genes are TRBV19 and TRBJ1-2; 7 bases fit TRBD1. The V and J ends lost 3 bases and 8 bases, in that order; junction bases with no gene match: 6. The germline V gene encodes CDR1 LNHDA and CDR2 SQIVND (reference sequence). This CDR3 has 13 amino acids. CDR3 region: CASSIPKQGGYTF. The CDR3 region has the DNA TGTGCCAGTAGTATTCCCAAACAGGGGGGCTACACCTTC.

The chain is built from TRBV10-3 and TRBJ2-5; 9 bases are shared with TRBD2. The CDR3 contains 16 residues. The trim removed 4 bases at V and 2 bases at J, leaving 8 bases unmatched. Germline V gives CDR1 ENHRY, CDR2 SYGVKD. CDR3 in amino acids: CAISGGGGAIQETQYF. The CDR3 DNA reads as TGTGCCATCAGTGGCGGGGGGGGAGCCATTCAAGAGACCCAGTACTTC.

The chain links TRBV18 to TRBJ1-2, with 8 nucleotides matching TRBD1. Trimming took 6 bases from V and 0 from J; bases not matched to a gene: 6. CDR3 length: 15 amino acids. Germline CDR1 reads KGHSH; CDR2 reads LQKENI. CDR3 loop: CASSQDRVSNYGYTF. As DNA, the CDR3 is TGTGCCAGCTCCCAGGACAGGGTATCTAACTATGGCTACACCTTC.

The chain is built from TRBV6-5 and TRBJ1-1; 12 bases are shared with TRBD1. Germline V CDR1 and CDR2: MNHEY, SVGAGI. V dropped 6 bases and J dropped 10; count of bases not matched to a gene: 3. The CDR3 has 12 amino acids. The CDR3 region is CASSRDRGRAFF. The CDR3 coding sequence is TGTGCCAGCAGCCGGGACAGGGGGCGAGCTTTCTTT.

Concerning this clone: This same CDR3 is encoded by further DNA sequences in the sample. The chain employs TRBV18 and TRBJ2-1; D is perhaps TRBD1 (6 bases). V lost 0 bases and J 7 bases, leaving 7 bases between the germline ends. Looked up from germline, CDR1 is KGHSH and CDR2 is LQKENI. The CDR3 contains 13 residues. The CDR3 DNA follows: TGTGCCAGCTCACCACCACAGGGAAATGAGCAGTTCTTC. This sequence encodes CASSPPQGNEQFF.

J is TRBJ2-3 and V is TRBV2; maybe TRBD1 (6 bases). CDR3 size: 14 residues. Germline CDR1 is SNHLY and CDR2 is FYNNEI. The V end was cut by 10 bases, the J end by 1 base, with 15 bases between. In DNA form, the CDR3 reads TGTGCCACCCCCCCATCAGGGGGCACAGATACGCAGTATTTT. This sequence encodes CATPPSGGTDTQYF. Looking up the rest from reference TRBV2 and TRBJ2-3 gives the full variable domain: EPEVTQTPSHQVTQMGQEVILRCVPISNHLYFYWYRQILGQKVEFLVSFYNNEISEKSEIFDDQFSVERPDGSNFTLKIRSTKLEDSAMYFCATPPSGGTDTQYFGPGTRLTVL.

This sequence joins TRBV28 and TRBJ2-6, with D possibly TRBD1 on 5 matching bases. The V gene lost 2 bases and the J gene lost 0 bases, with 8 bases spanning the gap. The CDR3 contains 16 residues. Germline V gene data show CDR1 as MDHEN and CDR2 as SYDVKM. CDR3 bases: TGTGCCAGCAGTTTAAGGGGCACCTCTGGGGCCAACGTCCTGACTTTC. Amino acid sequence: CASSLRGTSGANVLTF.

The chain links TRBV7-2 to TRBJ2-5; 12 nucleotides align to TRBD2. V lost 4 bases and J lost 4; bases outside the gene matches: 10. The V gene's germline CDR1 is SGHTA and CDR2 FQGNSA. The length of the CDR3 is 17 residues. CDR3 DNA: TGTGCCAGCAGCTCTAAGACTGGACTAGCGGGGTTAGAGACCCAGTACTTC. Its translation: CASSSKTGLAGLETQYF.

The genes are TRBV5-6 and TRBJ2-5; 7 nucleotides align to TRBD2. V trimming: 2 bases; J trimming: 2 bases; junction bases outside the gene matches: 6. CDR1 SGHDT and CDR2 YYEEEE come from the germline V gene. The CDR3 runs 15 residues. CDR3 protein: CASSLLSGGQETQYF. DNA of the CDR3: TGTGCCAGCAGCTTATTGTCGGGGGGACAAGAGACCCAGTACTTC.

The chain joins TRBV27 to TRBJ1-1; D is unresolved. Trimming removed 2 bases at V and 2 bases at J, with 12 bases between. This CDR3 has 15 amino acids. The germline gives CDR1 MNHEY, CDR2 SMNVEV (reference sequence). The CDR3 bases are TGTGCCAGCAGTTTAGTGGGCAGCCTAAACACTGAAGCTTTCTTT. Its protein product is CASSLVGSLNTEAFF.

The chain is built from TRBV18 and TRBJ1-2, with D possibly being TRBD1 (5 bases). The CDR3 covers 14 residues. The ends were cut back, 2 bases at V and 6 bases at J, with 13 bases in the middle. Germline values: CDR1 KGHSH, CDR2 LQKENI. This chain's CDR3 is CASSPGLPGHGYTF. As DNA, the CDR3 is TGTGCCAGCTCACCAGGGCTGCCGGGGCATGGCTACACCTTC.

V gene TRBV5-4 combines with J gene TRBJ1-1; D remains unclear. Germline lookup yields CDR1 SGHNT and CDR2 YYREEE (reference sequence). With 4 bases removed from V and 1 base from J, the gap between germline ends came to 14 bases. The CDR3 sequence is 15 residues long. This chain's CDR3 is CASSQGSGENTEAFF. Here the CDR3 DNA reads TGTGCCAGCAGCCAAGGTTCGGGCGAGAACACTGAAGCTTTCTTT.

This clone was observed a few times. The V call is TRBV6-5, the J call TRBJ1-5, with 11 bases that match TRBD1. CDR1 and CDR2 from the germline V gene are MNHEY and SVGAGI. The CDR3 is 15 residues long. V shed 2 bases, J shed 4 bases, and the junction held 1 base outside the gene matches. The CDR3 coding sequence is TGTGCCAGCAGTTACGGGACAGGGGGAAATCAGCCCCAGCATTTT. Protein: CASSYGTGGNQPQHF.

This clone came up once. This chain uses TRBV27 with TRBJ1-5; D is unresolved. From germline, CDR1 is MNHEY and CDR2 SMNVEV (reference sequence). Deletions cut 8 bases from V and 0 bases from J, with 17 bases between. The CDR3 has 16 residues. CDR3 amino acids: CASRYGGSYSNQPQHF. In DNA, the CDR3 is TGTGCCAGCCGGTATGGAGGGAGCTATAGCAATCAGCCCCAGCATTTT.

This clone was seen only a few times. The J gene is TRBJ1-1, the V gene TRBV6-5; tentative D call: TRBD1 (5 bases). Germline V lookup: CDR1 MNHEY, CDR2 SVGAGI. V was shortened by 6 bases and J by 5 bases, with 19 bases between the two germline ends. CDR3 length equals 15 residues. The CDR3 loop is CASRIGFTGDTEAFF. The CDR3, as DNA: TGTGCCAGCAGAATTGGATTTACGGGGGATACTGAAGCTTTCTTT.

The V and J genes are TRBV19 and TRBJ2-1; D not resolved. Trimming shortened V by 6 bases and J by 7 bases, and 7 bases separated the two germline ends. CDR1 and CDR2 from the germline V gene are LNHDA and SQIVND (reference sequence). The CDR3 has 11 residues. CDR3 coding DNA: TGTGCCAGTAGGCAGGCGAATGAGCAGTTCTTC. Protein: CASRQANEQFF.

This chain joins TRBV5-1 and TRBJ2-1; either TRBD1 or TRBD2 may fit D (5 bases each). The CDR3 extends over 12 amino acids. Trimming took 7 bases from V and 5 from J, leaving 10 bases between them. CDR1 is SGHRS, CDR2 YFSETQ, per germline. This CDR3 is CASSRGDNEQFF. The CDR3, as DNA: TGCGCCAGCTCAAGGGGAGACAATGAGCAGTTCTTC.

The chain joins TRBV5-1 to TRBJ2-3; no definite D call. CDR1 is SGHRS, CDR2 YFSETQ, per germline. The CDR3 is 15 residues long. Trimming stripped 0 bases from V and 3 bases from J, with 11 bases between. The CDR3 reads CASSLVVLPTDTQYF. The CDR3 nucleotides read TGCGCCAGCAGCTTGGTCGTTCTTCCGACAGATACGCAGTATTTT.

The count of this clone is one. The chain uses TRBV11-3 and TRBJ2-1; TRBD1 is a possible D gene (6 bases). Looked up from germline, CDR1 is SGHNT and CDR2 is YENEEA. The V end was cut by 4 bases, the J end by 6 bases, with 13 bases between. The CDR3 extends over 14 amino acids. The CDR3: CASSSGGSRNEQFF. CDR3 DNA: TGTGCCAGCAGCTCTGGGGGCTCCCGCAATGAGCAGTTCTTC.

The chain joins TRBV28 to TRBJ1-4, with TRBD1 identical over 7 bases. V gave up 5 bases and J gave up 5 bases; unmatched junction bases: 8. The CDR3 length is 15 residues. The germline CDR1 and CDR2 sequences are MDHEN and SYDVKM. DNA of the CDR3: TGTGCCAGCAGTCGGTCCCTGACAGGGAATGAAAAACTGTTTTTT. Amino acids: CASSRSLTGNEKLFF.

The chain uses TRBV7-2 and TRBJ2-1; 7 bases map to TRBD2. Germline CDR1 is SGHTA and CDR2 is FQGNSA. The V gene end was trimmed by 5 bases and the J gene end by 8 bases; junction bases not matched to a gene: 9. This CDR3 is built from 14 residues. In DNA form, the CDR3 reads TGTGCCAGCAGCACAGCGGGGCCATGGGATGAGCAGTTCTTC. This encodes CASSTAGPWDEQFF.

This rearrangement joins TRBV6-1 to TRBJ2-1, with 10 nucleotides matching TRBD2. CDR3 length: 16 amino acids. CDR1 and CDR2 (germline): MNHNS, SASEGT. Trimming removed 2 bases from V and 4 bases from J; junction bases left unmatched: 5. The CDR3: CASSENLAGVYNEQFF. The CDR3 bases are TGTGCCAGCAGTGAAAATCTAGCGGGGGTTTACAATGAGCAGTTCTTC.